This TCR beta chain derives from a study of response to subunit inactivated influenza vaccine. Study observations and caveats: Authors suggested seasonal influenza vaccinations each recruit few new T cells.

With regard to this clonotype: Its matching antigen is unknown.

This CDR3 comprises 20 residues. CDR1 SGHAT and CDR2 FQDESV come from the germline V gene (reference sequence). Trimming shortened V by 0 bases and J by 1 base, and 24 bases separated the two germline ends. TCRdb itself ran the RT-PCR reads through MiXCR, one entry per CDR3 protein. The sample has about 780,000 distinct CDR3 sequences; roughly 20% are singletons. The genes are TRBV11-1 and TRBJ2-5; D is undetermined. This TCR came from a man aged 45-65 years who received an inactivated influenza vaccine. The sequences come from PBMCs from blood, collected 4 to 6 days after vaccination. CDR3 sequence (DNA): TGTGCCAGCAGCTTAGCGCTTTTTTCCCGGACCCCTGCGTTCCAAGAGACCCAGTACTTC. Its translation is CASSLALFSRTPAFQETQYF.